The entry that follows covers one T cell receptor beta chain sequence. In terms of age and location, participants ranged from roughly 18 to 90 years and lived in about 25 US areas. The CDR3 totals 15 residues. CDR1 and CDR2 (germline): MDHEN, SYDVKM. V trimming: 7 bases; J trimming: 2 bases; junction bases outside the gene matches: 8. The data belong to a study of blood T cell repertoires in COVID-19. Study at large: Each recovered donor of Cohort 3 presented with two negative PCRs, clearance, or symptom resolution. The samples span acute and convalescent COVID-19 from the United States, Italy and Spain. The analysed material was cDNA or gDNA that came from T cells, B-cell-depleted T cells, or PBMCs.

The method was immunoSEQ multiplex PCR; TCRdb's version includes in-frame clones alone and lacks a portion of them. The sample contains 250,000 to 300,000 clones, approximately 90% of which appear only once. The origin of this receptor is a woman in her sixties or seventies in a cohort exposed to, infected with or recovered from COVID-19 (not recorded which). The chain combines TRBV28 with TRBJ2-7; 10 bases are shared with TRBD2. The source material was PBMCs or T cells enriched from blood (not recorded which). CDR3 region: CASTPRTSGPYEQYF. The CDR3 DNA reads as TGTGCCAGCACCCCCCGGACTAGCGGCCCCTACGAGCAGTACTTC.